This TCR beta chain emerged from a study of T cell responses to AZD1222 COVID-19 vaccine. Libraries were prepared by immunoSEQ multiplex PCR; TCRdb keeps only in-frame clonotypes and omits some of them. The sample shows 95,000 to 150,000 clones, about 90% of them seen only once. Study-wide results and caveats: White British people made up most donors, females outnumbered males, and clonal diversity was possibly underestimated.

Germline-derived CDR1 and CDR2 are SGHDT and YYEEEE. This CDR3 contains 18 residues. V shed 4 bases, J shed 3 bases, and the junction held 10 bases outside the gene matches. As concerns this clone: What it binds is unknown.

The TCR originated in an adult in good health. Sequenced material: peripheral blood, taken on day 0 of AZD1222 vaccination. The chain couples TRBV5-6 to TRBJ2-6, with 10 bases fitting TRBD1. The CDR3 DNA follows: TGTGCCAGCAGCGATGGAGGGGACAGGGGATATGGGGCCAACGTCCTGACTTTC. This encodes CASSDGGDRGYGANVLTF.